This is a list of T cell receptor beta chains from one sample in a study of T cells in Graves' hyperthyroidism and ophthalmopathy. TCRdb re-called the multiplex PCR reads through MiXCR, storing one row per CDR3 protein. Here the sample spans over 650,000 distinct CDR3 sequences, 45% being singletons. Sequencing was performed on peripheral blood or thyroid tissue (not recorded which). Receptor source: an adult man with Graves' disease, either hyperthyroidism or ophthalmopathy (not recorded which). Both conserved end residues are part of each CDR3. The order of the fields is CDR3 DNA, CDR3 protein, D gene, clone size, V gene, J gene. A D gene is named only where the DNA matches it firmly. Clone size is shown for a subset of rows, as once, few, many or a class of expanded clone.

DNA: TGTGCCAGCAGCTTGGTCGTACAGGGAAACAAAAATTCACCCCTCCACTTT
CDR3: CASSLVVQGNKNSPLHF
D: .
size: .
V: TRBV7-2
J: TRBJ1-6

DNA: TGCAGCGTTCAGCGGACCACGGGAAACACCATATATTTT
CDR3: CSVQRTTGNTIYF
D: .
size: .
V: TRBV29-1
J: TRBJ1-3

DNA: TGTGCCAGCGGACAGGGTTTCTATGGCTACACCTTC
CDR3: CASGQGFYGYTF
D: TRBD1
size: once
V: TRBV25-1
J: TRBJ1-2

DNA: TGTGCCAGCAGTTTATATTACGAGCAGTACTTC
CDR3: CASSLYYEQYF
D: .
size: .
V: TRBV7-9
J: TRBJ2-7

DNA: TGCGCCAGCAGCCTACAGGGACAGCCAGCCCACGAGCAGTACTTC
CDR3: CASSLQGQPAHEQYF
D: TRBD1
size: .
V: TRBV4-3
J: TRBJ2-7

DNA: TGTGCCAGCAGCTTAGGCCCTCCCGCCGGGACAGGGGAGGGTGGCTACACCTTC
CDR3: CASSLGPPAGTGEGGYTF
D: TRBD1
size: .
V: TRBV7-3
J: TRBJ1-2

DNA: TGTGCCAGCAGCTTGGGGGAGTCCCATGGCTACACCTTC
CDR3: CASSLGESHGYTF
D: .
size: many
V: TRBV5-5
J: TRBJ1-2

DNA: TGTGCCAGCAGTGAGTCCGCAGGGAGTGAAGCTTTCTTT
CDR3: CASSESAGSEAFF
D: .
size: .
V: TRBV25-1
J: TRBJ1-1

DNA: TGTGCCACCAGTGACGGGGGGGACAGATCGAACACTGAAGCTTTCTTC
CDR3: CATSDGGDRSNTEAFF
D: TRBD1
size: .
V: TRBV24-1
J: TRBJ1-1

DNA: TGTGCCAGCAGCTTTGGGCGGCTCTATGGCTACACCTTC
CDR3: CASSFGRLYGYTF
D: .
size: .
V: TRBV7-4
J: TRBJ1-2

DNA: TGTGCCAGTAGTGAACAGGGGTACACTGAAGCTTTCTTT
CDR3: CASSEQGYTEAFF
D: TRBD1
size: many
V: TRBV19
J: TRBJ1-1

DNA: TGCGCCAGCAGCTTGGAGGGGAAAGGTGAAAAACTGTTTTTT
CDR3: CASSLEGKGEKLFF
D: .
size: few
V: TRBV5-1
J: TRBJ1-4

DNA: TGCAGTGCCCGCCATACAGGGGTCAACTCTGGAAACACCATATATTTT
CDR3: CSARHTGVNSGNTIYF
D: TRBD1
size: .
V: TRBV20-1
J: TRBJ1-3

DNA: TGTGCCAGCAGCGTAGCTCCAGGAGGGGGGGTACAAGAGACCCAGTACTTC
CDR3: CASSVAPGGGVQETQYF
D: .
size: .
V: TRBV7-9
J: TRBJ2-5

DNA: TGTGCCAGTAGGGTCCAGGGCGATGGCTACACCTTC
CDR3: CASRVQGDGYTF
D: .
size: few
V: TRBV19
J: TRBJ1-2

DNA: TGTGCCAGCAGCCAAGTGCACTACACTGAAGCTTTCTTT
CDR3: CASSQVHYTEAFF
D: .
size: many
V: TRBV7-8
J: TRBJ1-1